These 29 T cell receptor beta chains came from one sample sequenced in a study of T cells after yellow fever vaccination. MiXCR was run by TCRdb on the 5' RACE reads, yielding one entry per CDR3 protein. Of 510,000 or so distinct CDR3 sequences listed, under 25% are singletons. Sequences were derived from PBMCs, sampled 15 days after the yellow fever booster vaccination. Receptor source: a man aged 25 to 45 who received the YFV17D yellow fever vaccine.

This chain links TRBV7-8 with TRBJ2-1; TRBD2 matches at 13 bases. The germline CDR1 and CDR2 sequences are SGHVS and FQNEAQ. After removal of 5 bases from V and 8 bases from J, the junction contained 12 bases not matched to a gene. CDR3 size: 17 residues. The CDR3 sequence: CASSHLLAGGPRDEQFF. CDR3 nucleotides: TGTGCCAGCAGCCACTTACTAGCGGGAGGGCCTAGGGATGAGCAGTTCTTC.

Ten or more counts support this clonotype. The chain has TRBV5-1 and TRBJ1-1; 9 bases are a match to TRBD1. The CDR3 runs to 15 residues. From germline, CDR1 is SGHRS and CDR2 YFSETQ. V was pared by 2 bases and J by 2 bases, with 4 bases of the junction left unmatched. In nucleotides, the CDR3 is TGCGCCAGCAGCTTTACAGGGGGCGGAAACACTGAAGCTTTCTTT. Translated: CASSFTGGGNTEAFF.

This clonotype turned up a few times. This chain uses TRBV9 with TRBJ2-3; 7 bases agree with TRBD2. V lost 1 base, J lost 0 bases, and 8 bases stayed unmatched. CDR3 length equals 17 residues. Germline V gives CDR1 SGDLS, CDR2 YYNGEE. As DNA, the CDR3 is TGTGCCAGCAGCGTAAATGGGGGTAGCGGGAGCACAGATACGCAGTATTTT. Amino acid sequence: CASSVNGGSGSTDTQYF.

The rearrangement uses TRBV18 and TRBJ2-3; D not certain. V was pared by 6 bases and J by 2 bases, with 15 bases between. The germline V gene encodes CDR1 KGHSH and CDR2 LQKENI. The CDR3 has 15 residues. The CDR3 DNA sequence: TGTGCCAGCTCCCCGGCGAAGGAGCTCACAGATACGCAGTATTTT. This encodes CASSPAKELTDTQYF.

This clonotype was counted a few times. The chain links TRBV20-1 to TRBJ2-1, with 8 bases that match TRBD2. The ends lost 6 bases at V and 2 bases at J; junction bases unmatched: 3. Germline CDR1 DFQATT, CDR2 SNEGSKA (reference sequence). There are 13 residues in the CDR3. CDR3 protein: CSAHSGTYNEQFF. The DNA of the CDR3 is TGCAGTGCCCATAGCGGGACCTACAATGAGCAGTTCTTC.

This clonotype was found many times. The genes are TRBV5-4 and TRBJ2-3, with 8 bases identical to TRBD2. Germline assignment: CDR1 SGHNT and CDR2 YYREEE (reference sequence). V trimming: 1 base; J trimming: 2 bases; junction bases outside the gene matches: 3. The CDR3 has 15 amino acids. CDR3 sequence: CASSLLAGSTDTQYF. The CDR3 bases are TGTGCCAGCAGCTTGTTAGCGGGGTCCACAGATACGCAGTATTTT.

With respect to this clonotype: An end of the junction does not agree with germline; a read error may underlie this. The chain carries TRBV29-1 and TRBJ1-3; 8 bases are a match to TRBD1. Germline CDR1 is SQVTM and CDR2 is ANQGSEA. The CDR3 runs to 14 residues. The CDR3 bases are TGCAGCGTCGCACGGGACAGGACGGGGAACACCTTATGTTTT. Protein: CSVARDRTGNTLCF.

This clonotype was detected only a few times. The chain joins TRBV20-1 to TRBJ2-1, with TRBD2 matching 7 bases. Trimming removed 3 bases from V and 5 bases from J; junction bases left unmatched: 7. The CDR3 sequence is 14 residues long. CDR1 is DFQATT, CDR2 SNEGSKA, per germline (reference sequence). The DNA for the CDR3 is TGCAGTGCTAGTGCCCAGCGGGGACACAATGAGCAGTTCTTC. Protein product: CSASAQRGHNEQFF.

This clonotype was observed a few times. The chain combines TRBV15 with TRBJ2-1; 12 nucleotides align to TRBD1. The CDR3 contains 16 residues. Germline assignment: CDR1 LNHNV and CDR2 YYDKDF (reference sequence). The ends lost 0 bases at V and 9 bases at J; junction bases unmatched: 6. The CDR3 region has the DNA TGTGCCACCAGCAGAGATTTGGGACAGGGGGCGATTGAGCAGTTCTTC. This translates into CATSRDLGQGAIEQFF.

The sample holds a few counts of this clonotype. V usage is TRBV6-1 and J usage is TRBJ1-5; unclear D gene. From germline, CDR1 is MNHNS and CDR2 SASEGT. The CDR3 has 12 amino acids. V shed 2 bases and J shed 8 bases, with 7 bases lying between them. The chain's CDR3 is CASSEWYEPQHF. CDR3 DNA: TGTGCCAGCAGTGAATGGTACGAGCCCCAGCATTTT.

The chain employs TRBV29-1 and TRBJ2-1; D is uncertain. V lost 3 bases and J lost 0, with 6 bases in between. CDR3 length: 13 amino acids. The V gene's germline CDR1 is SQVTM and CDR2 ANQGSEA. The DNA of the CDR3 is TGCAGCGTTGAGGTGGGCTCCTACAATGAGCAGTTCTTC. Protein product: CSVEVGSYNEQFF.

This rearrangement joins TRBV29-1 to TRBJ1-1; D possibly corresponds to TRBD1 (5 bases). Trimming cost V 4 bases and J 1 base, with 10 bases left between them. Germline assignment: CDR1 SQVTM and CDR2 ANQGSEA. CDR3 length: 13 amino acids. Written as DNA, the CDR3 is TGCAGCGTTGGGGGACGGACGAACACTGAAGCTTTCTTT. Residues: CSVGGRTNTEAFF.

CDR3 in DNA: TGTGCCAGCAGCTTCTACCAAGGAGGGACGAACAATGAGCAGTTCTTC. This sequence encodes CASSFYQGGTNNEQFF. The chain carries TRBV7-9 and TRBJ2-1, with a possible D match to TRBD2 (6 bases). CDR3 length: 16 amino acids. Looked up from germline, CDR1 is SEHNR and CDR2 is FQNEAQ (reference sequence). Trimming took off 3 bases at V and 5 bases at J, with 17 bases between the two ends.

This clonotype occurred a few times. The CDR3 sequence is CASSFRVYNEQFF. The CDR3 DNA reads as TGTGCCAGCAGTTTTAGGGTGTACAATGAGCAGTTCTTC. The chain uses TRBV12-3 or TRBV12-4 and TRBJ2-1; D ambiguous. This CDR3 region has 13 residues. The V end lost 3 bases, the J end lost 4 bases, and 7 bases lay between the germline ends.

This clonotype was counted a few times. CDR3 nucleotides: TGTGCCAGCAGGAGACTAGCGGGAGCTAGCGAGCAGTTCTTC. Encoded protein: CASRRLAGASEQFF. The chain is built from TRBV7-8 and TRBJ2-1; 12 bases are shared with TRBD2. Germline-derived CDR1 and CDR2 are SGHVS and FQNEAQ. Unmatched junction bases numbered 7, after V lost 6 bases and J lost 10 bases. CDR3 length: 14 amino acids. Combining the CDR3 with reference TRBV7-8 and TRBJ2-1 gives the whole variable domain GAGVSQSPRYKVAKRGQDVALRCDPISGHVSLFWYQQALGQGPEFLTYFQNEAQLDKSGLPSDRFFAERPEGSVSTLKIQRTQQEDSAVYLCASRRLAGASEQFFGPGTRLTVL.

This clonotype occurred a few times. The J gene is TRBJ2-5, the V gene TRBV7-2; D uncertain. The V end was cut by 5 bases, the J end by 1 base, with 11 bases between. The germline V gene encodes CDR1 SGHTA and CDR2 FQGNSA. The CDR3 contains 14 residues. The CDR3 nucleotides read TGTGCCAGCAGCATCTTACCCCTCCAAGAGACCCAGTACTTC. This gives the protein CASSILPLQETQYF. Complete variable domain (other parts from reference TRBV7-2 and TRBJ2-5): GAGVSQSPSNKVTEKGKDVELRCDPISGHTALYWYRQSLGQGLEFLIYFQGNSAPDKSGLPSDRFSAERTGGSVSTLTIQRTQQEDSAVYLCASSILPLQETQYFGPGTRLLVL.

Only a few counts were recorded for this clonotype. CDR3 bases: TGTGCCAGCAGTTTTGGTGGGTTCCAAGAGACCCAGTACTTC. Translated: CASSFGGFQETQYF. The genes are TRBV12-3 or TRBV12-4 and TRBJ2-5, with no clear D. V shed 3 bases and J shed 1 base, with 9 bases lying between them. CDR3 size: 14 residues.

V gene TRBV12-3 or TRBV12-4 combines with J gene TRBJ2-1; maybe TRBD2 (5 bases). V lost 5 bases and J 2 bases, leaving 10 bases between the germline ends. This CDR3 has 14 amino acids. CDR3 sequence (DNA): TGTGCCAGCAGTGGAGGAGCAGCCTACAATGAGCAGTTCTTC. Its translation is CASSGGAAYNEQFF.

The chain combines TRBV12-3 or TRBV12-4 with TRBJ1-1; D possibly corresponds to TRBD1 (5 bases). This CDR3 is 13 amino acids long. The V end was cut by 4 bases, the J end by 4 bases, with 10 bases between. The CDR3 spells CASSYRGRTEAFF. CDR3 DNA sequence: TGTGCCAGCAGTTACCGGGGCCGCACTGAAGCTTTCTTT.

Only a few counts were recorded for this clonotype. The rearrangement joins TRBV5-1 to TRBJ2-1, with 7 bases that match TRBD2. V shed 5 bases and J 2 bases; nucleotides not matched to a gene: 1. The V gene's germline CDR1 is SGHRS and CDR2 YFSETQ. The CDR3 sequence is 13 residues long. CDR3 amino acids: CASSTSAYNEQFF. The CDR3 DNA reads as TGCGCCAGCAGTACTAGCGCCTACAATGAGCAGTTCTTC.

The chain couples TRBV29-1 to TRBJ2-7; TRBD2 matches at 8 bases. Germline CDR1 reads SQVTM; CDR2 reads ANQGSEA. This CDR3 is 14 amino acids long. Trimming took 7 bases from V and 2 from J; bases not matched to a gene: 10. The CDR3: CSALGLAGAYEQYF. The DNA for the CDR3 is TGCAGCGCCCTGGGGCTAGCGGGCGCCTACGAGCAGTACTTC.

The rearrangement joins TRBV20-1 to TRBJ2-3; no reliable D call. The CDR3 is 12 amino acids. Germline CDR1 is DFQATT and CDR2 is SNEGSKA (reference sequence). The CDR3 DNA reads TGCAGCAAGATTGCTCTCGCGGATACGCAGTATTTT. This encodes CSKIALADTQYF.

The rearrangement joins TRBV9 to TRBJ2-5, with a tentative D call TRBD1 (5 bases). Germline CDR1 and CDR2: SGDLS and YYNGEE. V dropped 0 bases and J dropped 4 bases, with 13 bases sitting between them. This CDR3 spans 15 amino acids. CDR3 nucleotides: TGTGCCAGCAGCGTAGTAGGGGCTAACGGAGAGACCCAGTACTTC. It encodes CASSVVGANGETQYF. The variable domain in full, with the rest retrieved from reference TRBV9 and TRBJ2-5, is DSGVTQTPKHLITATGQRVTLRCSPRSGDLSVYWYQQSLDQGLQFLIQYYNGEERAKGNILERFSAQQFPDLHSELNLSSLELGDSALYFCASSVVGANGETQYFGPGTRLLVL.

DNA for the CDR3: TGCAGCGTTGCACAGGGAGAGCAGTACTTC. Encoded protein: CSVAQGEQYF. The genes are TRBV29-1 and TRBJ2-7; TRBD1 might be the D (6 bases). The CDR3 spans 10 residues. Germline values: CDR1 SQVTM, CDR2 ANQGSEA. Trimming stripped 4 bases from V and 7 bases from J, with 8 bases between.

The chain joins TRBV7-2 to TRBJ1-2; D is ambiguous. CDR1 and CDR2 from the germline V gene are SGHTA and FQGNSA. V was clipped by 3 bases and J by 0 bases, with 17 bases between them. This CDR3 contains 17 residues. CDR3 protein: CASSFSARAEANYGYTF. Here the CDR3 DNA reads TGTGCCAGCAGCTTTTCTGCTCGGGCGGAAGCTAACTATGGCTACACCTTC.

This chain uses TRBV28 with TRBJ2-3; 10 positions agree with TRBD2. V shed 6 bases, J shed 0 bases, and the junction held 15 bases outside the gene matches. CDR3 size: 19 residues. The germline V gene has CDR1 MDHEN and CDR2 SYDVKM. The chain's CDR3 is CASSSANALAGWSTDTQYF. For the CDR3, the DNA is TGTGCCAGCAGCTCCGCCAATGCACTAGCGGGATGGAGCACAGATACGCAGTATTTT.

The V gene is TRBV3-1, the J gene TRBJ1-6; D gene uncertain. The CDR3 runs 15 residues. From germline, CDR1 is LGHDT and CDR2 YNNKEL (reference sequence). Trimming cost V 4 bases and J 0 bases, with 7 bases left between them. The CDR3 nucleotides are TGTGCCAGCAGCCCCAGTAACTCCTATAATTCACCCCTCCACTTT. Amino acid sequence: CASSPSNSYNSPLHF.

Only a few counts were recorded for this clonotype. V is TRBV28 and J is TRBJ2-2; 8 bases match TRBD1. The length of the CDR3 is 16 residues. Germline V gene data show CDR1 as MDHEN and CDR2 as SYDVKM. V shed 7 bases, J shed 5 bases, and the junction held 12 bases outside the gene matches. CDR3 loop: CASNRRADRATGELFF. CDR3 bases: TGTGCCAGCAACCGACGGGCGGACAGGGCGACCGGGGAGCTGTTTTTT.

This clonotype turned up a few times. The chain couples TRBV6-5 to TRBJ2-1; 10 bases fit TRBD1. This CDR3 is built from 16 residues. Trimming cost V 2 bases and J 2 bases; bases outside gene matches: 3. Germline-derived CDR1 and CDR2 are MNHEY and SVGAGI. Here the CDR3 DNA reads TGTGCCAGCAGTTACACCGGGACAGGGGCCTACAATGAGCAGTTCTTC. This gives the protein CASSYTGTGAYNEQFF.